The 2 T cell receptor beta chains below come from one sample, sequenced in a study of T-cell reconstitution after alpha-beta-depleted transplantation in children. Unique molecular identifiers were built into the TCRbeta library. TCRdb reanalysed the PCR reads using MiXCR and keeps one entry per CDR3 protein. The profile shows around 270,000 distinct CDR3 sequences, about 9.5% of them singletons. The sample here was PBMCs, taken before TCRalphabeta/CD19-depleted stem cell transplant. The source is a boy younger than two with acute myeloid leukemia, due to receive a stem cell transplant.

This clonotype was observed many times. The V call is TRBV29-1, the J call TRBJ2-5; TRBD2 matches 7 bases. Germline V gene sequence: CDR1 SQVTM, CDR2 ANQGSEA. V dropped 0 bases and J dropped 5; count of bases not matched to a gene: 9. The CDR3 totals 15 residues. CDR3 in amino acids: CSVEDTSGEWETQYF. The CDR3 DNA reads TGCAGCGTTGAAGATACCAGCGGGGAGTGGGAGACCCAGTACTTC.

This clonotype showed up many times. The genes are TRBV24-1 and TRBJ2-5; TRBD2 agrees at 7 bases. CDR1 is KGHDR, CDR2 SFDVKD, per germline. V lost 3 bases to trimming and J lost 5 bases; unmatched junction nucleotides: 5. The CDR3 is made up of 14 amino acids. For the CDR3, the DNA is TGTGCCACCAGTGATCCGACTAGCTCCGAGACCCAGTACTTC. This gives the protein CATSDPTSSETQYF.